This T cell receptor beta chain was recovered during a study of naive and memory T cell subsets (dated by TCRdb to 2017 to 2019). The study in broad terms: The figure summarizing these samples reported some ten blood donors, 7 tuberculin skin test biopsies and 3 saline control biopsies. Usually PCR2 was run as a SYBR Green qPCR and stopped at a set threshold, although low-input samples could use end-point PCR (approximately 6 cycles) instead. Skin biopsies were taken from tuberculin skin test sites or from saline-injected control sites and were processed for RNA extraction as described before. General conclusions and limits of the study: The RNA-based method was acknowledged as potentially sensitive to TCR transcript changes with T cell activation and differentiation. The paper did not give details of skin biopsy collection and RNA processing, instead referencing earlier studies for those details. TCR sequences were reportedly recovered from both types of skin biopsy, with far more TCRs being found at tuberculin skin test sites. The higher numbers of TCRs at tuberculin skin test sites were interpreted as T cell infiltration of a delayed type IV hypersensitivity reaction.

This clonotype has only a few counts. Its antigen has not been determined. Base-call qualities are not available, and no considerably larger clone is one nucleotide away. Sample treatment or condition, as interpreted from the label and publication: skin biopsy from PPD injection site in Mantoux-positive individual. The study described a robust, sensitive protocol for amplifying, sequencing and analyzing TCRs, using 3' ligation of a UMI-containing oligonucleotide to TCR cDNA. The tuberculin skin test biopsies were taken from PPD-injected sites in individuals who had a positive Mantoux test. Before reverse transcription, total RNA that had not been cell sorted was treated with RQ1 DNase, with a target input of roughly 1 to 1,100 ng. Skin biopsy and whole blood libraries were made to test pipeline robustness in samples where T cells form a minority population. Library prep was done by UMI-ligation and nested PCR. The ligated cDNA was amplified in four rounds of PCR with nested alpha and beta constant region primers together with the SP2 primer. For the blood and skin samples, TCR RNA was reverse transcribed with SuperScript IV using primers for the alpha and beta constant regions. An oligonucleotide carrying the Illumina SP2 primer and a UMI was ligated to the 3' end of the cDNA by means of T4 RNA ligase 1. The 12-nucleotide UMI was composed of two random hexamers separated by an eight-base spacer, which was included to prevent hairpin formation. From the second PCR onward, TCR alpha and beta chain libraries were processed separately, and dual indexing was applied for multiplexing. After pooling, the indexed libraries were analyzed by capillary electrophoresis and sequenced on either an Illumina MiSeq or NextSeq. PhiX DNA at about 4.5-7.5% was added to the libraries to raise base diversity and improve cluster recognition. From the authors' description of their analysis: UMIs were extracted from read 2 by Demultiplexor and combined with the TCR sequence from read 1, and reads were split according to sample indices. V and J genes and V-J junctions were identified by Decombinator, and each TCR was assigned a five-part identifier that included V and J deletions. Collapsinator relied on UMIs to correct both sequencing errors and PCR amplification heterogeneity, producing a UMI-based abundance for each TCR. CDR3Translator converted identifiers to nucleotide sequence, translated to amino acids, and extracted CDR3 regions using terminal motifs. After normalization to the amount of input RNA, the error-corrected alpha and beta TCR counts from blood and from skin were compared. The public reads were reanalyzed by TCRdb: fastp trimming at Q25, MiXCR alignment, in-frame beta chains only. All rows with the same CDR3 protein become a single entry with the most common DNA and genes. The V and J calls follow TCRdb's processing rather than the paper's. A total of about 37,000 distinct CDR3 sequences appear in this sample, approximately 11% of them only once. The ten top clones hold 3.9% of the sample.

The CDR3 contains 14 residues, cysteine and phenylalanine counted. Only the CDR3 DNA is retained, 42 bases long and in frame from the first base. The germline V gene encodes CDR1 KGHSH and CDR2 LQKENI. Compared with germline, V lacks 4 bases and J lacks 3 bases; bases without a gene match: 4. The chain is assembled from TRBV18 and TRBJ2-7, and TRBD1 aligns with 9 junction nucleotides. Specimen: skin, collected from a tuberculin skin test site. The source is an adult in good health. This receptor has the CDR3 CASSLRQGVYEQYF. The sequenced DNA is TGTGCCAGCTCACTTAGACAGGGGGTCTACGAGCAGTACTTC.